Below are 26 T cell receptor beta chains sequenced from a single sample in a study of cytomegalovirus exposure and HLA in healthy donors. 60 Vbeta and 13 Jbeta primers were used in PCR. Generated by immunoSEQ multiplex PCR, the TCRdb table keeps only in-frame clones and is missing some. The sample comprises around 130,000 clones, roughly 74% of which are singletons, and under 6.5% rests with the top ten. Sequencing was performed on PBMCs. Source of these receptors: a woman aged 45-65 years in good health and CMV-seropositive.

This clone was observed a single time. The chain has TRBV7-9 and TRBJ1-6, with 8 nucleotides matching TRBD1. The junction had 3 bases not matched to a gene; V was cut back by 1 base and J by 7 bases. The CDR3 extends over 15 amino acids. CDR1 SEHNR and CDR2 FQNEAQ come from the germline V gene (reference sequence). This CDR3 is CASSLGGQGNSPLHF. CDR3 coding DNA: TGTGCCAGCAGCTTAGGAGGACAGGGAAATTCACCCCTCCACTTT.

V gene TRBV5-4 combines with J gene TRBJ2-5, with 12 bases fitting TRBD2. Germline CDR1 is SGHNT and CDR2 is YYREEE (reference sequence). The CDR3 extends over 16 amino acids. V lost 4 bases, J lost 1 base, and 5 bases stayed unmatched. In nucleotides, the CDR3 is TGTGCCAGCAGCGGGGGACTAGCGGGCGGCCAAGAGACCCAGTACTTC. It encodes CASSGGLAGGQETQYF.

The chain couples TRBV7-9 to TRBJ2-5; TRBD2 matches at 13 bases. The germline V gene encodes CDR1 SEHNR and CDR2 FQNEAQ (reference sequence). The CDR3 runs 17 residues. The junction had 6 bases not matched to a gene; V was cut back by 5 bases and J by 0 bases. DNA for the CDR3: TGTGCCAGCAGCCAAGTGGGACTAGCGGGGAACCAAGAGACCCAGTACTTC. It encodes CASSQVGLAGNQETQYF.

The V gene is TRBV5-6, the J gene TRBJ1-3, with 8 positions matching TRBD1. Germline CDR1 is SGHDT and CDR2 is YYEEEE. This CDR3 contains 17 residues. With 4 bases clipped from V and 2 bases from J, the junction kept 11 bases outside the gene matches. This chain's CDR3 is CASSLGQARLAGNTIYF. In DNA form, the CDR3 reads TGTGCCAGCAGCCTGGGACAGGCGAGGTTGGCTGGAAACACCATATATTTT.

The chain joins TRBV19 to TRBJ1-2, with D uncertain. Germline assignment: CDR1 LNHDA and CDR2 SQIVND (reference sequence). Trimming took 7 bases from V and 4 from J, leaving 19 bases between them. The CDR3 runs 15 residues. CDR3 amino acids: CASTNWVRQSYGYTF. The CDR3 DNA sequence: TGTGCCAGTACTAACTGGGTCCGACAAAGCTATGGCTACACCTTC.

This sequence joins TRBV5-1 and TRBJ2-4; D call uncertain. This CDR3 comprises 15 residues. With 0 bases removed from V and 0 bases from J, the gap between germline ends came to 7 bases. Germline lookup yields CDR1 SGHRS and CDR2 YFSETQ. The DNA of the CDR3 is TGCGCCAGCAGCTTGGTTCCGGGAGCCAAAAACATTCAGTACTTC. This sequence encodes CASSLVPGAKNIQYF.

This clone was observed many times. V usage is TRBV5-6 and J usage is TRBJ2-7; D is unclear. CDR3 length: 14 residues. Trimming left V 1 base short and J 3 bases short, with 11 bases between. CDR1 SGHDT and CDR2 YYEEEE come from the germline V gene. The CDR3 sequence: CASSLSQVSYEQYF. The CDR3 DNA follows: TGTGCCAGCAGCTTGAGCCAGGTCAGCTACGAGCAGTACTTC.

The J gene is TRBJ2-2, the V gene TRBV5-1; a weak D match, TRBD2 (6 bases). This CDR3 spans 17 amino acids. Trimming stripped 0 bases from V and 5 bases from J, with 17 bases between. The germline gives CDR1 SGHRS, CDR2 YFSETQ. Here the CDR3 reads CASSLDPGRRWTGELFF. For the CDR3, the DNA is TGCGCCAGCAGCTTGGATCCAGGGAGGAGGTGGACCGGGGAGCTGTTTTTT.

The rearrangement joins TRBV6-5 to TRBJ2-1; D may be TRBD1 (6 bases). Germline V lookup: CDR1 MNHEY, CDR2 SVGAGI. The CDR3 contains 16 residues. V was trimmed by 0 bases and J by 7 bases, leaving 16 bases between them. DNA for the CDR3: TGTGCCAGCAGTTACTCGGGTGGGGGCCACCGAAATGAGCAGTTCTTC. It specifies CASSYSGGGHRNEQFF.

The V and J genes are TRBV19 and TRBJ2-7; D possibly corresponds to TRBD2 (7 bases). V lost 5 bases, J lost 4 bases, and 15 bases lay in between. The length of the CDR3 is 14 residues. Per germline, CDR1 LNHDA and CDR2 SQIVND (reference sequence). This CDR3 is CASSRSGGQYEQYF. DNA of the CDR3: TGTGCCAGTAGTCGTTCGGGGGGCCAGTACGAGCAGTACTTC.

This sequence joins TRBV5-5 and TRBJ1-1; D is ambiguous. Germline loops: CDR1 SGHKS, CDR2 YYEKEE (reference sequence). This CDR3 contains 13 residues. V was clipped by 0 bases and J by 2 bases, with 5 bases between them. This chain's CDR3 is CASSLASNTEAFF. The CDR3 nucleotides read TGTGCCAGCAGCTTGGCATCCAACACTGAAGCTTTCTTT.

In its sample, this clone was seen a few times. In DNA form, the CDR3 reads TGTGCCAGCAGGAGGGTCCCGCGGGACACTGAAGCTTTCTTT. It translates to CASRRVPRDTEAFF. This chain links TRBV5-8 with TRBJ1-1; D not certain. The CDR3 runs 14 residues. Between the trimmed V and J ends, which lost 5 bases and 3 bases, there was a span of 14 bases. CDR1 SGHTS and CDR2 YDEGEE come from the germline V gene.

The rearrangement uses TRBV7-2 and TRBJ1-5; no clear D. Germline V CDR1 and CDR2: SGHTA, FQGNSA. The CDR3 has 13 amino acids. Trimming took 1 base from V and 6 from J, leaving 7 bases between them. CDR3 sequence: CASSLDGSQPQHF. The CDR3 DNA reads as TGTGCCAGCAGCTTAGATGGTAGTCAGCCCCAGCATTTT.

The rearrangement links TRBV18 to TRBJ2-1, with 11 bases identical to TRBD1. This CDR3 is built from 15 residues. Germline-derived CDR1 and CDR2 are KGHSH and LQKENI. The trim removed 2 bases at V and 6 bases at J, leaving 3 bases unmatched. The CDR3 reads CASSPKGTGGNEQFF. Written as DNA, the CDR3 is TGTGCCAGCTCACCAAAGGGGACAGGGGGCAATGAGCAGTTCTTC.

This clone was counted once. This chain uses TRBV10-2 with TRBJ2-3; 16 nucleotides line up with TRBD2. Trimming removed 5 bases from V and 6 bases from J; junction bases left unmatched: 14. CDR1 WSHSY and CDR2 SAAADI come from the germline V gene. The CDR3 consists of 19 residues. The CDR3 coding sequence is TGCGCCAGCAGTAGGCGTGGGACTAGCGGGGGGGCATCGTCGGATACGCAGTATTTT. This codes for CASSRRGTSGGASSDTQYF.

This chain's CDR3 is CASGKRRDGTDTQYF. CDR3 DNA: TGTGCCAGTGGCAAACGGCGGGATGGCACAGATACGCAGTATTTT. The chain combines TRBV19 with TRBJ2-3; D may be TRBD2 (6 bases). Germline V CDR1 and CDR2: LNHDA, SQIVND (reference sequence). This CDR3 spans 15 amino acids. The V end lost 8 bases, the J end lost 1 base, and 16 bases lay between the germline ends.

CDR3 amino acids: CASSQGQERTYEQYF. DNA of the CDR3: TGTGCCAGCAGCCAAGGTCAGGAAAGGACCTACGAGCAGTACTTC. The chain uses TRBV4-2 and TRBJ2-7; no clear D. V dropped 1 base and J dropped 2 bases, with 12 bases sitting between them. Germline V lookup: CDR1 LGHNA, CDR2 YNFKEQ. The CDR3 extends over 15 amino acids.

The chain is built from TRBV7-2 and TRBJ2-5, with D perhaps TRBD2 (5 bases). V lost 5 bases, J lost 4 bases, and 17 bases lay in between. Per the germline V gene, CDR1 is SGHTA and CDR2 is FQGNSA. This CDR3 contains 15 residues. CDR3 in DNA: TGTGCCAGCAGCCCCGACGGTGGGAGCGGAGAGACCCAGTACTTC. Translating gives CASSPDGGSGETQYF.

This rearrangement joins TRBV6-6 to TRBJ1-1; 8 nucleotides align to TRBD1. The CDR3 is 13 amino acids. Germline CDR1 is MNHNY and CDR2 is SVGAGI (reference sequence). The trim removed 6 bases at V and 3 bases at J, leaving 3 bases unmatched. CDR3 DNA sequence: TGTGCCAGCAGCAGGGGGCCGGACACTGAAGCTTTCTTT. Translated: CASSRGPDTEAFF.

This clone was seen just once. The V and J genes are TRBV6-5 and TRBJ2-5, with a tentative D call TRBD1 (5 bases). CDR1 is MNHEY, CDR2 SVGAGI, per germline. This CDR3 has 12 amino acids. V was cut by 2 bases and J by 5 bases, with 6 bases left in between. The CDR3 protein is CASSYTGETQYF. The CDR3 region has the DNA TGTGCCAGCAGTTACACAGGCGAGACCCAGTACTTC.

This clone was recorded a few times. The rearrangement links TRBV19 to TRBJ2-1; D is possibly TRBD1 (6 bases). The CDR3 has 16 amino acids. The germline CDR1 and CDR2 sequences are LNHDA and SQIVND (reference sequence). V was cut by 10 bases and J by 7 bases, with 26 bases left in between. The CDR3 here is CATKTGGRGGGNEQFF. The CDR3 nucleotides read TGTGCCACCAAGACTGGGGGCCGGGGCGGTGGGAATGAGCAGTTCTTC.

This clone was counted only a few times. The V call is TRBV4-1, the J call TRBJ1-4, with D perhaps TRBD1 (5 bases). This CDR3 is built from 14 residues. V was cut by 1 base and J by 8 bases, with 11 bases left in between. Germline CDR1 MGHRA, CDR2 YSYEKL. The CDR3 bases are TGCGCCAGCAGCCAAGCTGAGACAGCAGAAAAACTGTTTTTT. Residues: CASSQAETAEKLFF.

The chain recombines TRBV23-1 with TRBJ2-5, with D possibly matching TRBD2 (6 bases). TRBV23-1 is identified as an open reading frame with a role that is uncertain. V shed 4 bases and J shed 5 bases, with 14 bases lying between them. The CDR3 extends over 14 amino acids. This CDR3 is CASSLRGAGETQYF. CDR3 sequence (DNA): TGCGCCAGCAGTCTAAGAGGGGCGGGGGAGACCCAGTACTTC.

A few counts support this clone. V is TRBV4-1 and J is TRBJ1-1, with 7 bases aligning to TRBD1. With 2 bases clipped from V and 10 bases from J, the junction kept 10 bases outside the gene matches. Germline assignment: CDR1 MGHRA and CDR2 YSYEKL. This CDR3 contains 14 residues. CDR3 amino acids: CASSQQTQGMGAFF. Written as DNA, the CDR3 is TGCGCCAGCAGCCAACAAACACAGGGGATGGGAGCTTTCTTT.

Regarding this clone: Only one base separates this from a far larger clonotype, so it likely reflects a read error. This specimen includes other DNA sequences encoding the same CDR3. V and J are TRBV11-2 and TRBJ2-5; 9 bases are a match to TRBD2. This CDR3 is 15 amino acids long. CDR1 and CDR2 from the germline V gene are SGHAT and FQNNGV. J lost 5 bases, V lost 5 bases, and 9 bases had no gene match. In DNA form, the CDR3 reads TGTGCCAGCAGCCAAGGGTTCACTAGCGGGGAGACCCAGTACTTC. Translation: CASSQGFTSGETQYF.

The CDR3 DNA is TGTGCCAGCAGCCCTACTAGCGGGGGGTTACAAGAGACCCAGTACTTC. Amino acids: CASSPTSGGLQETQYF. The rearrangement joins TRBV5-4 to TRBJ2-5, with 12 bases matching TRBD2. Germline V lookup: CDR1 SGHNT, CDR2 YYREEE (reference sequence). V lost 4 bases to trimming and J lost 2 bases; unmatched junction nucleotides: 6. This CDR3 has 16 residues.